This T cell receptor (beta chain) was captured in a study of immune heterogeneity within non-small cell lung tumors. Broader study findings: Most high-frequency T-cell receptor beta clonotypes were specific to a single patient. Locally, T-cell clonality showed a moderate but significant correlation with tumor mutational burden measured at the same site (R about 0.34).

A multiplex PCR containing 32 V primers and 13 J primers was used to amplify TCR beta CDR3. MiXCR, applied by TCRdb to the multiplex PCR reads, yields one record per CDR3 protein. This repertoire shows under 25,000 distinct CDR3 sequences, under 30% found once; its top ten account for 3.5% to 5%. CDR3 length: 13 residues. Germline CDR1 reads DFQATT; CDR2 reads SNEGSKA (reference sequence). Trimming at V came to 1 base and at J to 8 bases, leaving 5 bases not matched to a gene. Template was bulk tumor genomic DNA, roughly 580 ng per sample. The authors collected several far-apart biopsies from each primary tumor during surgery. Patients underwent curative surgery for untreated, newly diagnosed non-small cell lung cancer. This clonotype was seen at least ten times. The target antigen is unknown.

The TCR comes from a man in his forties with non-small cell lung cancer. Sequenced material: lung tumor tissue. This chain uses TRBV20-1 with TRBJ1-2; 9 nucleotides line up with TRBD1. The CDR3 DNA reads TGCAGTGCTAGAGCGACAGGGGGAGGAGGCTACACCTTC. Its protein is CSARATGGGGYTF.